This section outlines one T cell receptor (beta chain) sequence together with its context. Antigen unknown. This CDR3 comprises 15 residues. The germline gives CDR1 MGHRA, CDR2 YSYEKL. Trimming at V came to 7 bases and at J to 4 bases, leaving 4 bases not matched to a gene. Each subset's genomic DNA was shared equally among a number of immunoSEQ plates. Data came from immunoSEQ multiplex PCR; TCRdb stores just in-frame clones and leaves some out. The sample holds roughly 2,300,000 clones, about nine tenths seen once. This specimen comes from a study of shared clonotypes between healthy human individuals. Study-level results: Between several donors, naive CD4 clonotypes were shared at a level of about 5%. Enrolling few donors narrowed the genetic and exposure-history diversity that was represented.

The rearrangement joins TRBV4-1 to TRBJ2-1; 13 bases match TRBD2. This clonotype was obtained from a man between 18 and 29 years old in good health. Some clones in this sample may be carry-over from other donors' samples. Sequenced: naive CD4+ T cells from PBMCs. The subset denotes: CD45RA+ positively selected. This chain's CDR3 is CASTGLAGDYNEQFF. CDR3 in DNA: TGCGCCAGCACCGGACTAGCGGGAGATTACAATGAGCAGTTCTTC.